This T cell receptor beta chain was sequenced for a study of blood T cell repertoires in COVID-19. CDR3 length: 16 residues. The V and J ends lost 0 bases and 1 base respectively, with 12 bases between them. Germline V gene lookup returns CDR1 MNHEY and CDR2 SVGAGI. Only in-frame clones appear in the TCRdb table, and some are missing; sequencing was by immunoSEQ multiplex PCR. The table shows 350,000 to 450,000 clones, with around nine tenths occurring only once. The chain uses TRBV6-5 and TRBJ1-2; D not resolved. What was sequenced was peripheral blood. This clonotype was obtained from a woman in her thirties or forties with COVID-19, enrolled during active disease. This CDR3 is CASSYSSETNNYGYTF. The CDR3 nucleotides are TGTGCCAGCAGTTACTCTTCAGAAACAAATAACTATGGCTACACCTTC.